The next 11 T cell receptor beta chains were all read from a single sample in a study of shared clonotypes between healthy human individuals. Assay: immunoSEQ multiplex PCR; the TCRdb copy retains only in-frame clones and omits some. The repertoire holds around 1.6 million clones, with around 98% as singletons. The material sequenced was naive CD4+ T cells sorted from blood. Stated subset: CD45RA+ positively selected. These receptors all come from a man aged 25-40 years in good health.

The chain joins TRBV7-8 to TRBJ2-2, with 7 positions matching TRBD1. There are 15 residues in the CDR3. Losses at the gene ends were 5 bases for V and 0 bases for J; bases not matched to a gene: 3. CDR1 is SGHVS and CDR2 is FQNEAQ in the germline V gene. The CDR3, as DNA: TGTGCCAGCAGCAGGGGACAGTCGAACACCGGGGAGCTGTTTTTT. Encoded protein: CASSRGQSNTGELFF.

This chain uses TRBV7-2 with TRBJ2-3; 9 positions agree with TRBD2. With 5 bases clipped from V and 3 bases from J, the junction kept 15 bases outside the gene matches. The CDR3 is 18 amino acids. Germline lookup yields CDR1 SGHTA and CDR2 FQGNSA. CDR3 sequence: CASSRSGRPRAQTDTQYF. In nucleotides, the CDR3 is TGTGCCAGCAGCCGCAGCGGGAGGCCGAGGGCCCAAACAGATACGCAGTATTTT.

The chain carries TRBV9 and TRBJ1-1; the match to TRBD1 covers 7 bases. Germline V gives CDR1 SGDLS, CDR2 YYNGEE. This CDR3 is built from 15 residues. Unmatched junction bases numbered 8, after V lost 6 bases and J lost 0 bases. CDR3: CASTPGGALNTEAFF. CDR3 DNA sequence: TGTGCCAGCACTCCAGGGGGGGCATTGAACACTGAAGCTTTCTTT.

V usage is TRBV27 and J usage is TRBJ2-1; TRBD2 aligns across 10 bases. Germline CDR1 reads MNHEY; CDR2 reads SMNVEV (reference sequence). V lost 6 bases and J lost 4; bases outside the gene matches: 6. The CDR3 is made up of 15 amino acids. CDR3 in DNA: TGTGCCAGCAGGCCTAGCGGGGGCCTATACAATGAGCAGTTCTTC. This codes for CASRPSGGLYNEQFF.

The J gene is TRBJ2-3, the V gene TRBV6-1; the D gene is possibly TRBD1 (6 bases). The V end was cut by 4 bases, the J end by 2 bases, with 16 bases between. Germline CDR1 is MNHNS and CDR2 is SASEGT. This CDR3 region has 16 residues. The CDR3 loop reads CASSALGTRDTDTQYF. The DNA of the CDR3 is TGTGCCAGCAGTGCTCTCGGGACACGCGACACAGATACGCAGTATTTT.

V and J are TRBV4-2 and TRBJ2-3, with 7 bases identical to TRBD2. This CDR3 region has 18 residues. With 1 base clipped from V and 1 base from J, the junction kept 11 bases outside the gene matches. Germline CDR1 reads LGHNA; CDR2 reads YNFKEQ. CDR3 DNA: TGTGCCAGCAGCCAAGTAAAGGTTCTAGCGGACGGCACAGATACGCAGTATTTT. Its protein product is CASSQVKVLADGTDTQYF.

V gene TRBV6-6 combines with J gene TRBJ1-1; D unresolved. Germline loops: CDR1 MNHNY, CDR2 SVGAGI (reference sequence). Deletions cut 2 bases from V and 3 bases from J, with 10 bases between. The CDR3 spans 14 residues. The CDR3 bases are TGTGCCAGCAGTTACGAGGGCTCCGACACTGAAGCTTTCTTT. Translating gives CASSYEGSDTEAFF.

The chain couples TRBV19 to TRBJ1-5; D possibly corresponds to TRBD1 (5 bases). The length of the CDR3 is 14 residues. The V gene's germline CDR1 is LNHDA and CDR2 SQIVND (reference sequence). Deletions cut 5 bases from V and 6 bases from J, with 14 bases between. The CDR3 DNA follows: TGTGCCAGTAGTCCTCGACAGTACAGTCAGCCCCAGCATTTT. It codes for CASSPRQYSQPQHF.

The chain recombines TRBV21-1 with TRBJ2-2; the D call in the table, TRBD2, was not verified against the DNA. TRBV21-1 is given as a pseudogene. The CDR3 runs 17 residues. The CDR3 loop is CASSKRLGLAITGELFF. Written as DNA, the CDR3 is TGTGCCAGCAGCAAGAGACTAGGGCTAGCCATCACCGGGGAGCTGTTTTTT.

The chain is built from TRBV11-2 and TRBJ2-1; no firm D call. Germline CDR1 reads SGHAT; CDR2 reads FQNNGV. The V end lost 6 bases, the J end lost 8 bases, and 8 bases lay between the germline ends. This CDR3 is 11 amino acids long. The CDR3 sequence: CASRGYYEQFF. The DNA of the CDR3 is TGTGCCAGCAGAGGATATTATGAGCAGTTCTTC. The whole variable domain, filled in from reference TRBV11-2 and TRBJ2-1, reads EAGVAQSPRYKIIEKRQSVAFWCNPISGHATLYWYQQILGQGPKLLIQFQNNGVVDDSQLPKDRFSAERLKGVDSTLKIQPAKLEDSAVYLCASRGYYEQFFGPGTRLTVL.

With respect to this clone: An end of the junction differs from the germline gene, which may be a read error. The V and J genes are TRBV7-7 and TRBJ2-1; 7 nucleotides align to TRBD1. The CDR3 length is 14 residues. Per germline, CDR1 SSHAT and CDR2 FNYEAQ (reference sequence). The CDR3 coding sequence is TGTGCTAGCAGCTTAGCAGGGGACAGCAATGAGCAGTTCTTC. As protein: CASSLAGDSNEQFF.